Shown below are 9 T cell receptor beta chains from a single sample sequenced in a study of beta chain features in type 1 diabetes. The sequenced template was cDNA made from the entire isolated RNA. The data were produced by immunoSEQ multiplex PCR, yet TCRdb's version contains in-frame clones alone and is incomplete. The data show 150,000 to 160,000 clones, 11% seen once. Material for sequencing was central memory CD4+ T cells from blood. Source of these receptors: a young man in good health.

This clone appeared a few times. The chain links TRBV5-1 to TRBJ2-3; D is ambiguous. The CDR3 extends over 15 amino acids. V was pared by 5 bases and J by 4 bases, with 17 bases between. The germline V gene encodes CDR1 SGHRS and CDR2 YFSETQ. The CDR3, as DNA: TGCGCCAGCAGTCCCGGGCCATCTTCGGCAGATACGCAGTATTTT. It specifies CASSPGPSSADTQYF.

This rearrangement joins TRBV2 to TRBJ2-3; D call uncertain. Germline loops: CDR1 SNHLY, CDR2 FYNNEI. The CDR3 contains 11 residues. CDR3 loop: CASATTDTQYF. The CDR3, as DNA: TGTGCTTCGGCCACCACAGATACGCAGTATTTT.

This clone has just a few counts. CDR3 residues: CASSPEIGGGYTF. In DNA form, the CDR3 reads TGTGCCAGCTCACCAGAGATCGGTGGGGGCTACACCTTC. V usage is TRBV18 and J usage is TRBJ1-2, with D unclear. Germline CDR1 KGHSH, CDR2 LQKENI. The V end was cut by 2 bases, the J end by 8 bases, with 12 bases between. The length of the CDR3 is 13 residues.

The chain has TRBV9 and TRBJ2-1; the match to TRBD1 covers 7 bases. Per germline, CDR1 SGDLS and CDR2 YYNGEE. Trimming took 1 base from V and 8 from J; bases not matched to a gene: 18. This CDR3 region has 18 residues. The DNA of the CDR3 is TGTGCCAGCAGCGTAACAATGGGGGACAGCCCACCACCCGATGAGCAGTTCTTC. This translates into CASSVTMGDSPPPDEQFF.

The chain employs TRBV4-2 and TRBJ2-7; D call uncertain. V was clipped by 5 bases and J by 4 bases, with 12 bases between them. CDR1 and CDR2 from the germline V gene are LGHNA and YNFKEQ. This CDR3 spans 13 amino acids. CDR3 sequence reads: CASSSPPLYEQYF. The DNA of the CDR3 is TGTGCCAGCAGCTCCCCCCCCTTATACGAGCAGTACTTC.

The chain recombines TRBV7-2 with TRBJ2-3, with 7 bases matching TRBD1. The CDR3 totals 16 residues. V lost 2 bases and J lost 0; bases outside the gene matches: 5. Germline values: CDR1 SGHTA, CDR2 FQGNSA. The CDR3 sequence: CASSLTGVYSTDTQYF. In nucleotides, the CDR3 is TGTGCCAGCAGCTTAACAGGGGTTTATAGCACAGATACGCAGTATTTT.

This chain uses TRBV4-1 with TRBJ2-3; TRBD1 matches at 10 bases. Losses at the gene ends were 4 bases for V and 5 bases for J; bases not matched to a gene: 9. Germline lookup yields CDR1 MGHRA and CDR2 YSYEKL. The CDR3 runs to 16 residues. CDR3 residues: CASSRPRQGAIDTQYF. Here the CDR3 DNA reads TGCGCCAGCAGCCGCCCAAGACAGGGGGCCATAGATACGCAGTATTTT.

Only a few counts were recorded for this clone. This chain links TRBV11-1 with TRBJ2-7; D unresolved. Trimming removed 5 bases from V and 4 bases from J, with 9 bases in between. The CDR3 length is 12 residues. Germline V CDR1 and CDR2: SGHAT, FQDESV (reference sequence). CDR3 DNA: TGTGCCAGCAGCAAATCGGGTTACGAGCAGTACTTC. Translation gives CASSKSGYEQYF.

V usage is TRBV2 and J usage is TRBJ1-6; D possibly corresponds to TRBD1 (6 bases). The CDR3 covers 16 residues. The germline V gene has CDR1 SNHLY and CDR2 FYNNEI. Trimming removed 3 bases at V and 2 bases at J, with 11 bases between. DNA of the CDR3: TGTGCCAGCAGTGAGCAGGGGACGGCCTATAATTCACCCCTCCACTTT. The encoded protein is CASSEQGTAYNSPLHF.